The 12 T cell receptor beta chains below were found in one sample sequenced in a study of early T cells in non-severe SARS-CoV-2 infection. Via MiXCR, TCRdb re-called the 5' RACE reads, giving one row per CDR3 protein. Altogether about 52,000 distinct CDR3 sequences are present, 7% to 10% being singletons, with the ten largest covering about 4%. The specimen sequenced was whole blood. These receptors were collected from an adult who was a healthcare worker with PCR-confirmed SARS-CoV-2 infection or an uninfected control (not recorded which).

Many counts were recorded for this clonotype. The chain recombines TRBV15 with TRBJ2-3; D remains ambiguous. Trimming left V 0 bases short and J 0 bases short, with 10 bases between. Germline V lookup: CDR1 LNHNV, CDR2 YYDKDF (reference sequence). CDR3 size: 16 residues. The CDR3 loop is CATSRDLPSSTDTQYF. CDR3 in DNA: TGTGCCACCAGCAGAGATTTGCCTTCTAGCACAGATACGCAGTATTTT.

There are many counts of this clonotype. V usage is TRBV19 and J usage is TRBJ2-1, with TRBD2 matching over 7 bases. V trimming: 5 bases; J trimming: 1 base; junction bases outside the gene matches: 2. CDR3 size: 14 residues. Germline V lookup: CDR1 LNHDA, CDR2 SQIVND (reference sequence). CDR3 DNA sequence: TGTGCCAGTAGTGCGGGAGAGTCCTACAATGAGCAGTTCTTC. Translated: CASSAGESYNEQFF. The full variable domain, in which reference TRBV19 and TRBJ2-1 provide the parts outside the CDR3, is DGGITQSPKYLFRKEGQNVTLSCEQNLNHDAMYWYRQDPGQGLRLIYYSQIVNDFQKGDIAEGYSVSREKKESFPLTVTSAQKNPTAFYLCASSAGESYNEQFFGPGTRLTVL.

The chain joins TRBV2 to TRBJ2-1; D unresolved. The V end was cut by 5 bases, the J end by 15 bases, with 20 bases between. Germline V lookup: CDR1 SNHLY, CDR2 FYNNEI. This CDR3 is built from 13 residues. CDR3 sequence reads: CASSSDSVRAMFF. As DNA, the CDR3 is TGTGCCAGCAGTTCCGATTCCGTCCGGGCAATGTTCTTC.

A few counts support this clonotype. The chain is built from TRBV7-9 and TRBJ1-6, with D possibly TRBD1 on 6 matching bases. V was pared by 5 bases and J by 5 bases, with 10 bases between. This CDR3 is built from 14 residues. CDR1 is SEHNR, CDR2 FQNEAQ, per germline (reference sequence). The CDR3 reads CASSPDSDNSPLHF. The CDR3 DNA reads TGTGCCAGCAGCCCGGACAGCGATAATTCACCCCTCCACTTT.

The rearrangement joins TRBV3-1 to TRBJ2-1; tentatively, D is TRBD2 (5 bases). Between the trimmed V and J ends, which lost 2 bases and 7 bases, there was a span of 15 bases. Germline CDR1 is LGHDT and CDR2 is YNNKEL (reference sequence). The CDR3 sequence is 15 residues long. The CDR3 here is CASSQFSGLRNEQFF. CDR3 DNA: TGTGCCAGCAGCCAATTTTCGGGATTGAGAAATGAGCAGTTCTTC.

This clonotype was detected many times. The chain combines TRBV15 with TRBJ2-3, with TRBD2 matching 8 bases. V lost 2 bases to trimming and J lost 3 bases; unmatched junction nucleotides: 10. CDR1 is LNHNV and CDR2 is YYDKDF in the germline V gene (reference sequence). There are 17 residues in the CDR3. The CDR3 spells CATSRKSLAGWTDTQYF. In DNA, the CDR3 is TGTGCCACCAGCAGAAAGTCGTTAGCGGGATGGACAGATACGCAGTATTTT.

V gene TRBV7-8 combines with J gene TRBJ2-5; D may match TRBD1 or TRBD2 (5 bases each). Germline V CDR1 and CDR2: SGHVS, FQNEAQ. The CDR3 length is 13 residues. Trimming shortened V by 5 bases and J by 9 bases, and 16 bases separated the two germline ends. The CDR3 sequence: CASSPVGLGAQYF. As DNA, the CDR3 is TGTGCCAGCAGCCCTGTGGGGTTGGGGGCCCAGTACTTC.

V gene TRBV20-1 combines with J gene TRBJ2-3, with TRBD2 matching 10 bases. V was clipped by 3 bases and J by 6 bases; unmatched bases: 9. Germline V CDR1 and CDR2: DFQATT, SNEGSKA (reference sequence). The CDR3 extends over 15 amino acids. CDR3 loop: CSASSLAGDKDTQYF. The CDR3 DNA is TGCAGTGCTAGTTCCCTAGCGGGGGATAAGGATACGCAGTATTTT.

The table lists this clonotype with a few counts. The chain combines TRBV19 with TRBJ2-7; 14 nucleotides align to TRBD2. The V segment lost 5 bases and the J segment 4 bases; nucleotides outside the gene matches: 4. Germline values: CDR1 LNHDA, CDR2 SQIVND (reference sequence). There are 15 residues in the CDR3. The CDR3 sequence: CASSSGLAGVYEQYF. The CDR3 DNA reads TGTGCCAGTAGTTCGGGACTAGCGGGAGTGTACGAGCAGTACTTC.

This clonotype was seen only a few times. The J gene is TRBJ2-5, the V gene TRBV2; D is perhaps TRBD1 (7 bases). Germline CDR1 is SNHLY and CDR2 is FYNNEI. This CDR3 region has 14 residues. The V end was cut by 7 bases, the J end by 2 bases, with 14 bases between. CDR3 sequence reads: CASTGQAGQETQYF. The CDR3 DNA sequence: TGTGCCAGCACAGGACAGGCGGGGCAAGAGACCCAGTACTTC.

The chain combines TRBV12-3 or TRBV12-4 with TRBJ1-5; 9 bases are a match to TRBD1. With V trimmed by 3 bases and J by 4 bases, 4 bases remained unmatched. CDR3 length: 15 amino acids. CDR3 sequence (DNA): TGTGCCAGCAGTTTTGGGACAGGGATTAATCAGCCCCAGCATTTT. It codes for CASSFGTGINQPQHF.

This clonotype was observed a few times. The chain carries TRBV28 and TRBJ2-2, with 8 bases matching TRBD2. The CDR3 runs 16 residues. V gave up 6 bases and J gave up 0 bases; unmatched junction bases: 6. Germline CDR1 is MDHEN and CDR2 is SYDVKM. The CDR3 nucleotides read TGTGCCAGCAGCCATTTAGCGGGATCGAACACCGGGGAGCTGTTTTTT. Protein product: CASSHLAGSNTGELFF. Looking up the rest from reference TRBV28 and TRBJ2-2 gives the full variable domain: DVKVTQSSRYLVKRTGEKVFLECVQDMDHENMFWYRQDPGLGLRLIYFSYDVKMKEKGDIPEGYSVSREKKERFSLILESASTNQTSMYLCASSHLAGSNTGELFFGEGSRLTVL.